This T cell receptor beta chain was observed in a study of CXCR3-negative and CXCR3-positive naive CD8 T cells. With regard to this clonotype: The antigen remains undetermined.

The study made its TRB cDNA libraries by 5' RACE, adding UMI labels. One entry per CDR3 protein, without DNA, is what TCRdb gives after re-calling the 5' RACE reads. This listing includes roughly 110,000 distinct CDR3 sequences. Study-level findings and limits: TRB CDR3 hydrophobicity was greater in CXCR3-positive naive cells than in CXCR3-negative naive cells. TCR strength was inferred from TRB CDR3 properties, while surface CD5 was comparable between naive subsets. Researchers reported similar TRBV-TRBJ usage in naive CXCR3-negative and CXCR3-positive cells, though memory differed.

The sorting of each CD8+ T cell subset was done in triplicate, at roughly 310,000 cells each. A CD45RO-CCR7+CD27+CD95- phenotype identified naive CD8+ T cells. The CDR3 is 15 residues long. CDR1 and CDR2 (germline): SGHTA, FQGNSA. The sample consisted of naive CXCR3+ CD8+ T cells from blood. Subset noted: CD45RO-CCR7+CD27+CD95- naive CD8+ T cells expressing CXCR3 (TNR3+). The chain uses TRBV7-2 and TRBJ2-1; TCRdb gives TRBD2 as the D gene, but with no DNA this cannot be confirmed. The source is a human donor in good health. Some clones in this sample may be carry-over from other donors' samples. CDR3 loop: CASSFLALTYNEQFF.